The next 15 T cell receptor beta chains were all read from a single sample in a study of blood T cells in healthy people across ages. A second about 7 to 12 cycle PCR used barcoded and J-beta primers. Using its own MiXCR run on the 5' RACE reads, TCRdb lists one record per CDR3 protein. The profile shows about 1.4 million distinct CDR3 sequences, approximately 59% of them singletons. Sample: blood. These receptors were collected from a man younger than 30 in good health.

CDR3 in amino acids: CASSPHWTSGRWNEQFF. The CDR3 DNA follows: TGTGCCAGCAGCCCTCACTGGACTAGCGGGAGGTGGAATGAGCAGTTCTTC. The rearrangement uses TRBV14 and TRBJ2-1; TRBD2 agrees at 14 bases. Germline values: CDR1 SGHDN, CDR2 FVKESK. There are 17 residues in the CDR3. The junction had 9 bases not matched to a gene; V was cut back by 4 bases and J by 7 bases.

This clonotype was counted between two and nine times. J is TRBJ2-7 and V is TRBV20-1; D is perhaps TRBD2 (7 bases). Between the trimmed V and J ends, which lost 6 bases and 7 bases, there was a span of 19 bases. The CDR3 sequence is 13 residues long. Germline CDR1 and CDR2: DFQATT and SNEGSKA (reference sequence). CDR3 nucleotides: TGCAGTGCCTGGGCAAAGCGGGGACAAGAGCAGTACTTC. Its translation: CSAWAKRGQEQYF.

The rearrangement uses TRBV20-1 and TRBJ2-6; 10 nucleotides align to TRBD1. The germline V gene encodes CDR1 DFQATT and CDR2 SNEGSKA (reference sequence). The CDR3 loop spans 18 amino acids. The J segment lost 2 bases and the V segment lost 1 base, leaving 8 bases of the junction unmatched. The CDR3 is CSARGRRQGAAGANVLTF. CDR3 nucleotides: TGCAGTGCTAGAGGGAGGAGACAGGGGGCAGCTGGGGCCAACGTCCTGACTTTC.

This clonotype was picked up a small number of times. The genes are TRBV4-3 and TRBJ2-1; TRBD2 aligns across 8 bases. The junction had 8 bases not matched to a gene; V was cut back by 0 bases and J by 7 bases. The CDR3 runs to 16 residues. Looked up from germline, CDR1 is LGHNA and CDR2 is YSLEER. CDR3 residues: CASSQDMGGGPNEQFF. The DNA for the CDR3 is TGCGCCAGCAGCCAAGATATGGGCGGGGGGCCGAATGAGCAGTTCTTC.

The chain joins TRBV15 to TRBJ2-6, with D unclear. The ends were cut back, 1 base at V and 3 bases at J, with 1 base in the middle. From germline, CDR1 is LNHNV and CDR2 YYDKDF (reference sequence). The CDR3 totals 13 residues. The CDR3 DNA is TGTGCCACCAGCAGAGTTGGGGCCAACGTCCTGACTTTC. This sequence encodes CATSRVGANVLTF.

This chain joins TRBV20-1 and TRBJ1-6; the D is unclear. The V and J ends lost 1 base and 7 bases respectively, with 17 bases between them. This CDR3 is 16 amino acids long. Germline assignment: CDR1 DFQATT and CDR2 SNEGSKA (reference sequence). DNA of the CDR3: TGCAGTGCTAGAGTGAACGAGGAGACGAGGAATTCACCCCTCCACTTT. Its protein product is CSARVNEETRNSPLHF.

The chain is built from TRBV18 and TRBJ2-3, with D unresolved. Deletions cut 8 bases from V and 4 bases from J, with 10 bases between. The germline V gene has CDR1 KGHSH and CDR2 LQKENI. The CDR3 is 12 residues long. The CDR3 sequence is CASAVSADTQYF. The DNA for the CDR3 is TGTGCCAGCGCCGTCTCGGCAGATACGCAGTATTTT.

This CDR3 reads CASSLSPTSGVDTQYF. The CDR3 region has the DNA TGTGCCAGCAGTTTATCCCCGACTAGCGGGGTCGATACGCAGTATTTT. V is TRBV28 and J is TRBJ2-3; 11 bases map to TRBD2. Germline V gene lookup returns CDR1 MDHEN and CDR2 SYDVKM. The CDR3 is made up of 16 amino acids. With V trimmed by 1 base and J by 6 bases, 6 bases remained unmatched.

The chain is built from TRBV7-9 and TRBJ2-1; D is unresolved. V gave up 4 bases and J gave up 3 bases, with 10 bases separating them. This CDR3 is built from 14 residues. The germline V gene encodes CDR1 SEHNR and CDR2 FQNEAQ (reference sequence). As DNA, the CDR3 is TGTGCCAGCAGCTCCGAGGTAGTCTACAATGAGCAGTTCTTC. Translation: CASSSEVVYNEQFF.

CDR3 sequence: CSASFLAGVRYEQYF. CDR3 DNA sequence: TGCAGTGCTAGTTTTCTAGCGGGAGTAAGGTACGAGCAGTACTTC. The rearrangement joins TRBV20-1 to TRBJ2-7; 10 nucleotides match TRBD2. Germline V gene data show CDR1 as DFQATT and CDR2 as SNEGSKA (reference sequence). CDR3 size: 15 residues. V shed 3 bases, J shed 4 bases, and the junction held 9 bases outside the gene matches.

The V call is TRBV12-3 or TRBV12-4, the J call TRBJ2-1, with D maybe TRBD2 (6 bases). The CDR3 runs to 16 residues. The V gene lost 5 bases and the J gene lost 2 bases, with 16 bases spanning the gap. CDR3: CASSRDFRVPYNEQFF. As DNA, the CDR3 is TGTGCCAGCAGTCGGGACTTTAGGGTCCCCTACAATGAGCAGTTCTTC.

This chain uses TRBV10-1 with TRBJ2-1, with 10 bases identical to TRBD2. V shed 3 bases and J 7 bases; nucleotides not matched to a gene: 9. This CDR3 is 16 amino acids long. Germline CDR1 is WNHNN and CDR2 is SYGVQD (reference sequence). The CDR3 bases are TGCGCCAGCAGTGAAAGCGGGGGGGCTATTCTAAATGAGCAGTTCTTC. The encoded protein is CASSESGGAILNEQFF.

The rearrangement links TRBV6-6 to TRBJ2-1, with D perhaps TRBD1 or TRBD2 (6 bases each). Trimming took off 4 bases at V and 12 bases at J, with 16 bases between the two ends. The CDR3 is made up of 13 amino acids. CDR1 MNHNY and CDR2 SVGAGI come from the germline V gene (reference sequence). The CDR3 bases are TGTGCCAGCAGTTCGTCGGGGGCAATTAGGCAGTTCTTC. Amino acids: CASSSSGAIRQFF.

The chain is built from TRBV24-1 and TRBJ2-5; 7 bases are shared with TRBD2. The CDR3 covers 15 residues. Looked up from germline, CDR1 is KGHDR and CDR2 is SFDVKD. V was pared by 9 bases and J by 2 bases, with 11 bases of the junction left unmatched. In nucleotides, the CDR3 is TGTGCCACCGGACCGACTAGCCAGAGTCAAGAGACCCAGTACTTC. The encoded protein is CATGPTSQSQETQYF.

The CDR3 sequence is CASSLRSPGQTVTYEQYF. CDR3 coding DNA: TGTGCCAGCAGCTTGAGATCACCGGGACAGACTGTCACCTACGAGCAGTACTTC. This chain links TRBV5-6 with TRBJ2-7, with 7 bases identical to TRBD1. The germline V gene encodes CDR1 SGHDT and CDR2 YYEEEE. V trimming: 1 base; J trimming: 2 bases; junction bases outside the gene matches: 15. The CDR3 contains 18 residues.